This T cell receptor (beta chain) was identified in a study of T cell repertoires in cytomegalovirus infection. TCRdb called the reads again in MiXCR, with one record for every CDR3 protein. The sample lists about 130,000 distinct CDR3 sequences; approximately 9.2% were seen once. Between the trimmed V and J ends, which lost 7 bases and 7 bases, there was a span of 7 bases. The V gene's germline CDR1 is MNHEY and CDR2 SVGAGI. This CDR3 spans 11 amino acids. This clonotype was detected a few times. The antigen remains undetermined. Overall study results and limits: Cumulative public TCR beta family frequency identified carriers of CMV plus the relevant HLA.

This chain links TRBV6-5 with TRBJ1-4; D perhaps matches TRBD1 (6 bases). The TCR originated in a human donor in good health (CMV status not recorded). Some clones in this sample may be carry-over from other donors' samples. Material: PBMCs. CDR3: CASKGGEKLFF. The CDR3 DNA reads TGTGCCAGCAAGGGGGGTGAAAAACTGTTTTTT.